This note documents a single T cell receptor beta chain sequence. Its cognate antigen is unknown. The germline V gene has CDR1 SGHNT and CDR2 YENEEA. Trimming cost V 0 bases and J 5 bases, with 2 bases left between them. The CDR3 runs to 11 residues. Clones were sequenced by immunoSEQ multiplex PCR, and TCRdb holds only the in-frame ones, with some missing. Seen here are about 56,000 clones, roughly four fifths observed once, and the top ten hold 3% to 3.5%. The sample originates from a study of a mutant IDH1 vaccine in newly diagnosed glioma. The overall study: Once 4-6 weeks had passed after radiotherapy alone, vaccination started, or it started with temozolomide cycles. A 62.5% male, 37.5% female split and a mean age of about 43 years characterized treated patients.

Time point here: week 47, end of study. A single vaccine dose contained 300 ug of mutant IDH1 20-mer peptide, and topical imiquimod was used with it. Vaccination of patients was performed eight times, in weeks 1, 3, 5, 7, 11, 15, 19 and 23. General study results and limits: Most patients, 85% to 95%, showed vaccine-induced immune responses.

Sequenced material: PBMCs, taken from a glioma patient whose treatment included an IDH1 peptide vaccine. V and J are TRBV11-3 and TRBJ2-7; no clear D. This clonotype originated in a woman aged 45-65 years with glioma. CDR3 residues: CASSLENEQYF. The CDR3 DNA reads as TGTGCCAGCAGCTTAGAGAACGAGCAGTACTTC.